Below, 24 T cell receptor beta chains from the same sample are listed, as sequenced in a study of cytomegalovirus exposure and HLA in healthy donors (dated by TCRdb to 2016 to 2017). Library preparation used the immunoSEQ multiplex PCR assay. For the multiplex PCR, a mixture combining 60 forward primers for TCR Vbeta segments and 13 reverse primers for TCR Jbeta segments was used. The table comes from immuneACCESS by way of TCRdb, which keeps in-frame sequences with V and J called. Part of the clones is missing from these tables; in studies checked, under half for an unresolved V gene and the rest for unknown reasons. This sample has under 150,000 clones in its table, and around 72% of those were observed once. The ten biggest clones cover about 3% of the sample. The sequenced sample consisted of PBMCs. These receptors were taken from a human donor in good health.

V and J are TRBV6-6 and TRBJ1-4; a weak D match, TRBD1 (5 bases). The length of the CDR3 is 15 residues. The V gene's germline CDR1 is MNHNY and CDR2 SVGAGI (reference sequence). V dropped 5 bases and J dropped 7 bases, with 17 bases sitting between them. The CDR3 here is CASSNPSGVGEKLFF. CDR3 DNA: TGTGCCAGCAGTAACCCTTCGGGGGTGGGTGAAAAACTGTTTTTT.

This chain uses TRBV18 with TRBJ2-1, with 13 bases matching TRBD2. V was clipped by 1 base and J by 6 bases; unmatched bases: 15. Germline assignment: CDR1 KGHSH and CDR2 LQKENI. This CDR3 is 20 amino acids long. DNA of the CDR3: TGTGCCAGCTCACCACGATCTATAGGAACTAGCGGGAGGGAGGCCAATGAGCAGTTCTTC. Protein product: CASSPRSIGTSGREANEQFF.

The rearrangement links TRBV6-5 to TRBJ2-7; D may be TRBD1 (5 bases). CDR1 and CDR2 (germline): MNHEY, SVGAGI. The CDR3 sequence is 15 residues long. Trimming shortened V by 5 bases and J by 2 bases, and 16 bases separated the two germline ends. The DNA for the CDR3 is TGTGCCAGCAGTCCTGGGGCAGGGTTAACCTACGAGCAGTACTTC. Protein product: CASSPGAGLTYEQYF.

In regard to this clone: The junction and the germline gene differ at one end; a read error may be behind it. V is TRBV28 and J is TRBJ2-7, with 8 bases aligning to TRBD1. This CDR3 is built from 12 residues. CDR1 MDHEN and CDR2 SYDVKM come from the germline V gene. Written as DNA, the CDR3 is TGTGCCAGCGTAACCCTACAGGGGGGCGTGTTCTTC. Amino acids: CASVTLQGGVFF.

The gene calls are TRBV4-3 and TRBJ1-1, with 10 bases that match TRBD1. The V gene end was trimmed by 1 base and the J gene end by 3 bases; junction bases not matched to a gene: 2. This CDR3 region has 15 residues. CDR1 LGHNA and CDR2 YSLEER come from the germline V gene. CDR3 in DNA: TGCGCCAGCAGCCAAGCGGGGACAGGGGACACTGAAGCTTTCTTT. It specifies CASSQAGTGDTEAFF.

This chain links TRBV7-2 with TRBJ2-1; D possibly corresponds to TRBD2 (6 bases). CDR3 length: 13 residues. Trimming cost V 2 bases and J 14 bases, with 16 bases left between them. Germline CDR1 is SGHTA and CDR2 is FQGNSA. CDR3: CASSLRGTSGEFF. The DNA of the CDR3 is TGTGCCAGCAGCTTACGGGGGACTTCCGGGGAGTTCTTC.

This rearrangement joins TRBV27 to TRBJ1-5; D is ambiguous. Trimming shortened V by 5 bases and J by 5 bases, and 19 bases separated the two germline ends. CDR1 is MNHEY, CDR2 SMNVEV, per germline (reference sequence). CDR3 length: 16 amino acids. CDR3 sequence reads: CASSPTEVGAHQPQHF. The DNA for the CDR3 is TGTGCCAGCAGTCCTACCGAAGTGGGAGCCCATCAGCCCCAGCATTTT.

The gene calls are TRBV6-6 and TRBJ1-2; D ambiguous. V was pared by 2 bases and J by 0 bases, with 7 bases between. Germline V gene lookup returns CDR1 MNHNY and CDR2 SVGAGI (reference sequence). This CDR3 has 14 amino acids. The CDR3 DNA is TGTGCCAGCAGTTACGGACTTTCTAACTATGGCTACACCTTC. As protein: CASSYGLSNYGYTF.

The gene calls are TRBV4-2 and TRBJ1-2; TRBD1 matches 7 bases. Germline lookup yields CDR1 LGHNA and CDR2 YNFKEQ. The CDR3 consists of 13 residues. The J segment lost 4 bases and the V segment lost 6 bases, leaving 5 bases of the junction unmatched. CDR3 sequence: CASRPGQAYGYTF. CDR3 bases: TGTGCCAGCAGACCTGGACAGGCCTATGGCTACACCTTC.

The chain carries TRBV19 and TRBJ2-2, with 8 bases lining up with TRBD2. CDR1 is LNHDA and CDR2 is SQIVND in the germline V gene (reference sequence). V lost 5 bases, J lost 1 base, and 6 bases stayed unmatched. The CDR3 covers 16 residues. In DNA form, the CDR3 reads TGTGCCAGTAGTTTCCCGGGAGGGGAGAACACCGGGGAGCTGTTTTTT. It codes for CASSFPGGENTGELFF.

This chain joins TRBV30 and TRBJ1-1, with a weak D call TRBD1 (6 bases). In germline, CDR1 is GTSNPN, CDR2 SVGIG (reference sequence). V gave up 6 bases and J gave up 5 bases, with 22 bases separating them. CDR3 size: 15 residues. The DNA of the CDR3 is TGTGCCTGCTATTCAACAGGGATTGTGTATACTGAAGCTTTCTTT. Translated: CACYSTGIVYTEAFF.

The chain has TRBV10-2 and TRBJ1-2; a possible D gene is TRBD1 (5 bases). This CDR3 region has 14 residues. The germline V and J ends were trimmed by 6 bases and 4 bases, with 15 bases remaining between them. Germline CDR1 WSHSY, CDR2 SAAADI. Here the CDR3 DNA reads TGCGCCAGCAGCGTCGGGACGGGAGGCTATGGCTACACCTTC. This codes for CASSVGTGGYGYTF.

This clone was seen once. This chain links TRBV5-6 with TRBJ2-7; D is ambiguous. Germline V gene lookup returns CDR1 SGHDT and CDR2 YYEEEE. The CDR3 is made up of 13 amino acids. The CDR3 nucleotides are TGTTTTTTCAAGCAGAAGGCGGCATACGAGCAGTACTTC. Its protein product is CFFKQKAAYEQYF. Combining the CDR3 with reference TRBV5-6 and TRBJ2-7 gives the whole variable domain DAGVTQSPTHLIKTRGQQVTLRCSPKSGHDTVSWYQQALGQGPQFIFQYYEEEERQRGNFPDRFSGHQFPNYSSELNVNALLLGDSALYLCFFKQKAAYEQYFGPGTRLTVT.

With respect to this clone: A read error may account for a junction end that differs from germline. CDR3 in DNA: TGTTCCAGCAGCTCGGACAACTACGAGCAGTACTTC. Translating it yields CSSSSDNYEQYF. V usage is TRBV7-9 and J usage is TRBJ2-7, with D possibly being TRBD1 (5 bases). Germline loops: CDR1 SEHNR, CDR2 FQNEAQ (reference sequence). This CDR3 region has 12 residues.

The gene calls are TRBV6-5 and TRBJ1-2; TRBD1 matches 7 bases. The CDR3 extends over 15 amino acids. Trimming at V came to 6 bases and at J to 8 bases, leaving 15 bases not matched to a gene. The germline V gene has CDR1 MNHEY and CDR2 SVGAGI. CDR3 protein: CASRPLLRGPNGYTF. The CDR3 DNA reads TGTGCCAGCAGGCCACTTTTGAGGGGGCCCAACGGCTACACCTTC.

The chain combines TRBV27 with TRBJ2-2, with 8 bases identical to TRBD1. Unmatched junction bases numbered 10, after V lost 9 bases and J lost 4 bases. This CDR3 has 15 amino acids. Germline CDR1 reads MNHEY; CDR2 reads SMNVEV (reference sequence). CDR3 loop: CASTPGDRPTGELFF. In DNA form, the CDR3 reads TGTGCCAGTACCCCCGGGGACAGGCCCACCGGGGAGCTGTTTTTT.

J is TRBJ2-1 and V is TRBV7-3; 10 nucleotides match TRBD2. Germline V CDR1 and CDR2: SGHTA, FQGTGA. This CDR3 contains 16 residues. Trimming took 1 base from V and 8 from J; bases not matched to a gene: 8. CDR3 in DNA: TGTGCCAGCAGCTTAAGGCCTAGCGGGAGTCATGATGAGCAGTTCTTC. Translating it yields CASSLRPSGSHDEQFF.

This clone was seen only a few times. The chain joins TRBV19 to TRBJ2-3; 8 bases are shared with TRBD1. Trimming removed 6 bases from V and 1 base from J; junction bases left unmatched: 12. This CDR3 is 17 amino acids long. Germline assignment: CDR1 LNHDA and CDR2 SQIVND (reference sequence). DNA for the CDR3: TGTGCCAGTAGGGGTTTACGGACAGGGCCCGGCACAGATACGCAGTATTTT. Its translation: CASRGLRTGPGTDTQYF. Drawing the rest from reference TRBV19 and TRBJ2-3, the complete variable domain is DGGITQSPKYLFRKEGQNVTLSCEQNLNHDAMYWYRQDPGQGLRLIYYSQIVNDFQKGDIAEGYSVSREKKESFPLTVTSAQKNPTAFYLCASRGLRTGPGTDTQYFGPGTRLTVL.

The genes are TRBV30 and TRBJ2-6; D unclear. CDR1 is GTSNPN, CDR2 SVGIG, per germline (reference sequence). Trimming took 3 bases from V and 4 from J, leaving 13 bases between them. This CDR3 has 15 amino acids. CDR3 coding DNA: TGTGCCTGGAGCTGGTGGCTCACCGGGGCCAACGTCCTGACTTTC. This sequence encodes CAWSWWLTGANVLTF.

The rearrangement links TRBV15 to TRBJ2-1; the match to TRBD1 covers 8 bases. Trimming removed 5 bases from V and 0 bases from J; junction bases left unmatched: 6. This CDR3 has 16 residues. CDR1 is LNHNV, CDR2 YYDKDF, per germline (reference sequence). CDR3 sequence: CATSDRQGISYNEQFF. The CDR3 nucleotides are TGTGCCACCAGCGACAGACAGGGGATCTCCTACAATGAGCAGTTCTTC. Drawing the rest from reference TRBV15 and TRBJ2-1, the complete variable domain is DAMVIQNPRYQVTQFGKPVTLSCSQTLNHNVMYWYQQKSSQAPKLLFHYYDKDFNNEADTPDNFQSRRPNTSFCFLDIRSPGLGDTAMYLCATSDRQGISYNEQFFGPGTRLTVL.

This clone was recorded once. The chain is built from TRBV27 and TRBJ2-7; maybe TRBD2 (5 bases). There are 14 residues in the CDR3. The ends were cut back, 4 bases at V and 4 bases at J, with 14 bases in the middle. Germline loops: CDR1 MNHEY, CDR2 SMNVEV (reference sequence). In DNA, the CDR3 is TGTGCCAGCAGTTCAGGAGGACGGGAATACGAGCAGTACTTC. This encodes CASSSGGREYEQYF.

The chain employs TRBV30 and TRBJ2-5; 9 positions match TRBD2. Trimming took 2 bases from V and 2 from J; bases not matched to a gene: 9. Germline V gives CDR1 GTSNPN, CDR2 SVGIG (reference sequence). The CDR3 is made up of 16 amino acids. CDR3 sequence: CAWSPGWAGGQETQYF. The CDR3 DNA is TGTGCCTGGAGTCCCGGGTGGGCGGGGGGGCAAGAGACCCAGTACTTC.

V usage is TRBV19 and J usage is TRBJ2-7, with 8 bases identical to TRBD2. J was trimmed by 4 bases and V by 3 bases; bases with no gene match: 5. The CDR3 loop spans 14 amino acids. Germline V gives CDR1 LNHDA, CDR2 SQIVND (reference sequence). Here the CDR3 reads CASSIGGGWYEQYF. CDR3 nucleotides: TGTGCCAGTAGTATCGGCGGGGGGTGGTACGAGCAGTACTTC.

The rearrangement links TRBV15 to TRBJ2-1, with 9 bases identical to TRBD2. CDR3 size: 13 residues. CDR1 and CDR2 from the germline V gene are LNHNV and YYDKDF (reference sequence). The V gene end was trimmed by 6 bases and the J gene end by 5 bases; junction bases not matched to a gene: 2. The CDR3 loop is CATSSSGNNEQFF. CDR3 DNA: TGTGCCACCAGTTCTAGCGGGAACAATGAGCAGTTCTTC.